This T cell receptor (beta chain) was observed in a study of control samples from healthy donors and cancer patients (dated by TCRdb to about 2020). Libraries were constructed by the immunoSEQ multiplex PCR assay. TCRdb's version of the immuneACCESS table is confined to in-frame rearrangements and falls short of the full clone set. An unresolved V gene accounts for under half of the shortfall where checked; the remainder is of unknown origin. Counted in this sample were over 100,000 clones; around 93% of them appeared once. The top ten clones comprise 2% to 2.5% of the sample. The V end loses 4 bases and the J end loses 7 bases, and a stretch of 11 bases separates them. Inclusive of the bounding cysteine and phenylalanine, the CDR3 is 13 residues long. Only CDR3 DNA is held: 39 bases, read in frame from base 1. CDR1 GTSNPN and CDR2 SVGIG are derived from the germline V gene (reference sequence). On this clone: Its specific antigen is unknown. Base qualities are missing; no much larger clone stands one base away.

The receptor was isolated from a woman between 45 and 60 years old in good health. In this chain, TRBV30 is recombined with TRBJ1-6; TRBD1 could be the D gene, as 5 bases match. What was sequenced was blood. The CDR3 loop reads CAWNKGLNSPLHF. The DNA sequence is TGTGCCTGGAACAAGGGGCTCAATTCACCCCTCCACTTT.